The T cell receptor (beta chain) under discussion was sequenced for a study of low-dose radiotherapy and immunotherapy resistance in tumors. About the study: Cohort 1 was given 0.5 Gy per fraction every 2 weeks, for 6.5 Gy total.

Primers targeting TRAV and TRBV primed first-strand cDNA, covering alpha and beta chains. The authors ran roughly 20 PCR cycles to amplify TCRs with a constant-region primer and V-primer adapter. After the mRNA was isolated, it was amplified using in vitro transcription. TCRdb re-called the reads with MiXCR, one entry per CDR3 protein. The sample lists about 71,000 distinct CDR3 sequences, 30% to 40% occurring once. V was pared by 0 bases and J by 3 bases, with 9 bases between. CDR1 MNHNY and CDR2 SVGAGI come from the germline V gene (reference sequence). The CDR3 consists of 15 residues. The table lists this clonotype with a count of one. Time point in this sample: before trial treatment. The donors, trial participants, received nivolumab, ipilimumab, aspirin, low-dose cyclophosphamide and low-dose radiotherapy.

The sequence derives from a female donor with ovarian cancer. V is TRBV6-6 and J is TRBJ1-5, with D perhaps TRBD1 (6 bases). Sequenced material: PBMCs, taken before treatment. The CDR3: CASSYSDRPNQPQHF. The DNA of the CDR3 is TGTGCCAGCAGTTACTCTGACAGGCCCAATCAGCCCCAGCATTTT.